A selection of T cell receptor beta chains follows, all from one sample in a study of blood T cell repertoires in COVID-19. Only in-frame clones appear in the TCRdb table, and some are missing; sequencing was by immunoSEQ multiplex PCR. This sample yields 35,000 to 45,000 clones, of which over 85% are seen a single time; about 0.4% belongs to the top ten. The sequenced sample was peripheral blood. The receptor source for this set is a man aged 45 to 65 with COVID-19, enrolled during active disease. The CDR3 runs from the conserved cysteine through the conserved F or W. The D gene is left open where the match is weak. Clone size, where shown, is once, few, many, or a class for clones that have expanded.

J gene: TRBJ1-1
clone size: NA
CDR3 length: 15
D gene: TRBD1
V gene: TRBV7-9
CDR3 protein: CASSLSGQANTEAFF
CDR3 DNA: TGTGCCAGCAGCTTATCGGGACAGGCCAACACTGAAGCTTTCTTT

J gene: TRBJ1-2
clone size: NA
CDR3 length: 13
D gene: NA
V gene: TRBV5-1
CDR3 protein: CASSLAEAYGYTF
CDR3 DNA: TGCGCCAGCAGCTTGGCCGAGGCCTATGGCTACACCTTC

J gene: TRBJ1-3
clone size: NA
CDR3 length: 14
D gene: TRBD1
V gene: TRBV19
CDR3 protein: CASRTGTSGNTIYF
CDR3 DNA: TGTGCCAGTAGGACAGGGACCTCTGGAAACACCATATATTTT

J gene: TRBJ1-1
clone size: NA
CDR3 length: 14
D gene: NA
V gene: TRBV7-3
CDR3 protein: CASSLRGSVTEAFF
CDR3 DNA: TGTGCCAGCAGCTTACGCGGGAGCGTAACTGAAGCTTTCTTT

J gene: TRBJ2-4
clone size: NA
CDR3 length: 15
D gene: TRBD2
V gene: TRBV25-1
CDR3 protein: CASSESAGGLNIQYF
CDR3 DNA: TGTGCCAGCAGTGAATCGGCGGGAGGGTTGAACATTCAGTACTTC

J gene: TRBJ2-2
clone size: NA
CDR3 length: 15
D gene: TRBD1
V gene: TRBV11-2
CDR3 protein: CASSTRGPGTGELFF
CDR3 DNA: TGTGCCAGCAGCACCAGGGGGCCCGGCACCGGGGAGCTGTTTTTT

J gene: TRBJ1-5
clone size: NA
CDR3 length: 16
D gene: TRBD1
V gene: TRBV19
CDR3 protein: CASWPGTGNSNQPQHF
CDR3 DNA: TGTGCCAGCTGGCCCGGGACAGGGAATAGCAATCAGCCCCAGCATTTT

J gene: TRBJ2-4
clone size: once
CDR3 length: 18
D gene: NA
V gene: TRBV7-9
CDR3 protein: CASSLGRGAASGENIQYF
CDR3 DNA: TGTGCCAGCAGCCTCGGTCGTGGGGCGGCATCGGGGGAAAACATTCAGTACTTC

J gene: TRBJ2-3
clone size: once
CDR3 length: 18
D gene: NA
V gene: TRBV5-1
CDR3 protein: CASSTGRGEGLAAYTQYF
CDR3 DNA: TGCGCCAGCAGCACTGGCAGGGGAGAAGGGCTAGCGGCCTATACGCAGTATTTT

J gene: TRBJ1-1
clone size: NA
CDR3 length: 14
D gene: NA
V gene: TRBV4-1
CDR3 protein: CASSQGTANTEAFF
CDR3 DNA: TGCGCCAGCAGCCAAGGGACAGCGAACACTGAAGCTTTCTTT

J gene: TRBJ2-1
clone size: NA
CDR3 length: 16
D gene: TRBD2
V gene: TRBV19
CDR3 protein: CASSVLRLAKHNEQFF
CDR3 DNA: TGTGCCAGTAGTGTACTTCGACTAGCGAAGCACAATGAGCAGTTCTTC

J gene: TRBJ1-2
clone size: NA
CDR3 length: 13
D gene: NA
V gene: TRBV5-4
CDR3 protein: CASSLAGGYGYTF
CDR3 DNA: TGTGCCAGCAGCTTGGCGGGGGGCTATGGCTACACCTTC

J gene: TRBJ2-7
clone size: NA
CDR3 length: 13
D gene: NA
V gene: TRBV6-5
CDR3 protein: CASSNSLRYEQYF
CDR3 DNA: TGTGCCAGCAGTAACAGCTTACGCTACGAGCAGTACTTC

J gene: TRBJ2-7
clone size: NA
CDR3 length: 14
D gene: NA
V gene: TRBV28
CDR3 protein: CASTASGHSYEQYF
CDR3 DNA: TGTGCCAGCACCGCCTCGGGACACAGCTACGAGCAGTACTTC

J gene: TRBJ2-7
clone size: NA
CDR3 length: 14
D gene: NA
V gene: TRBV28
CDR3 protein: CASQPEGRRTEQYF
CDR3 DNA: TGTGCCAGCCAGCCGGAGGGCCGTCGTACCGAGCAGTACTTC

J gene: TRBJ1-2
clone size: NA
CDR3 length: 16
D gene: TRBD1
V gene: TRBV6-1
CDR3 protein: CASSEALWDRVVGYTF
CDR3 DNA: TGTGCCAGCAGTGAAGCGCTTTGGGACAGGGTTGTTGGCTACACCTTC

J gene: TRBJ1-6
clone size: NA
CDR3 length: 15
D gene: TRBD1
V gene: TRBV19
CDR3 protein: CASTRTGETNSPLHF
CDR3 DNA: TGTGCCAGTACCCGGACAGGGGAGACTAATTCACCCCTCCACTTT

J gene: TRBJ1-3
clone size: NA
CDR3 length: 17
D gene: NA
V gene: TRBV18
CDR3 protein: CASSPPGGGPSGNTIYF
CDR3 DNA: TGTGCCAGCTCACCACCGGGGGGAGGCCCCTCTGGAAACACCATATATTTT

J gene: TRBJ2-7
clone size: NA
CDR3 length: 19
D gene: TRBD2
V gene: TRBV3-1/TRBV3-2
CDR3 protein: CASSQELLSSGRAPYEQYF
CDR3 DNA: TGTGCCAGCAGCCAAGAGCTTCTATCTAGCGGGAGGGCCCCCTACGAGCAGTACTTC

J gene: TRBJ2-2
clone size: NA
CDR3 length: 15
D gene: TRBD1
V gene: TRBV11-1
CDR3 protein: CAGGQPGQKAGELFF
CDR3 DNA: TGTGCCGGCGGCCAACCGGGACAGAAGGCCGGGGAGCTGTTTTTT

J gene: TRBJ2-7
clone size: NA
CDR3 length: 16
D gene: TRBD1
V gene: TRBV28
CDR3 protein: CASSFPGTGDPYEQYF
CDR3 DNA: TGTGCCAGCAGTTTCCCGGGGACAGGGGATCCCTACGAGCAGTACTTC

J gene: TRBJ1-2
clone size: NA
CDR3 length: 15
D gene: NA
V gene: TRBV5-3
CDR3 protein: CARSLDPGGRFGYTF
CDR3 DNA: TGTGCCAGAAGCTTGGACCCCGGCGGAAGATTTGGCTACACCTTC

J gene: TRBJ2-5
clone size: NA
CDR3 length: 15
D gene: TRBD2
V gene: TRBV6-5
CDR3 protein: CASSGTSGSWETQYF
CDR3 DNA: TGTGCCAGCAGCGGGACTAGCGGGAGTTGGGAGACCCAGTACTTC

J gene: TRBJ1-2
clone size: NA
CDR3 length: 13
D gene: TRBD1
V gene: TRBV9
CDR3 protein: CASSTGTAHGYTF
CDR3 DNA: TGTGCCAGCAGCACCGGGACAGCCCATGGCTACACCTTC

J gene: TRBJ2-7
clone size: NA
CDR3 length: 15
D gene: TRBD1
V gene: TRBV7-9
CDR3 protein: CASSYPGQGSYEQYF
CDR3 DNA: TGTGCCAGCAGCTACCCGGGACAGGGGTCCTACGAGCAGTACTTC

J gene: TRBJ2-1
clone size: NA
CDR3 length: 15
D gene: NA
V gene: TRBV10-3
CDR3 protein: CAISVSSTPYNEQFF
CDR3 DNA: TGTGCCATCAGTGTATCCAGTACCCCCTACAATGAGCAGTTCTTC

J gene: TRBJ1-5
clone size: NA
CDR3 length: 14
D gene: NA
V gene: TRBV2
CDR3 protein: CASSESAAGQPQHF
CDR3 DNA: TGTGCCAGCAGTGAGTCAGCTGCGGGTCAGCCCCAGCATTTT

J gene: TRBJ2-1
clone size: NA
CDR3 length: 15
D gene: TRBD1
V gene: TRBV5-8
CDR3 protein: CASSRLGTDYNEQFF
CDR3 DNA: TGTGCCAGCAGCCGACTGGGGACAGACTACAATGAGCAGTTCTTC

J gene: TRBJ2-5
clone size: few
CDR3 length: 15
D gene: NA
V gene: TRBV27
CDR3 protein: CASRTITGFGETQYF
CDR3 DNA: TGTGCCAGCAGAACAATAACAGGGTTCGGAGAGACCCAGTACTTC

J gene: TRBJ2-3
clone size: once
CDR3 length: 16
D gene: TRBD1
V gene: TRBV24-1
CDR3 protein: CATRTNPGGLADTQYF
CDR3 DNA: TGTGCCACCCGCACAAACCCAGGGGGCTTGGCAGATACGCAGTATTTT

J gene: TRBJ2-7
clone size: few
CDR3 length: 12
D gene: NA
V gene: TRBV11-2
CDR3 protein: CASSRYSYEQYF
CDR3 DNA: TGTGCCAGCAGCCGTTACAGCTACGAGCAGTACTTC

J gene: TRBJ2-2
clone size: NA
CDR3 length: 15
D gene: TRBD2
V gene: TRBV6-5
CDR3 protein: CASWGTSGNTGELFF
CDR3 DNA: TGTGCCAGCTGGGGGACTAGCGGCAACACCGGGGAGCTGTTTTTT

J gene: TRBJ1-2
clone size: NA
CDR3 length: 14
D gene: TRBD1
V gene: TRBV7-9
CDR3 protein: CASSDGTDPSGYTF
CDR3 DNA: TGTGCCAGCAGTGACGGGACAGACCCATCTGGCTACACCTTC

J gene: TRBJ2-1
clone size: NA
CDR3 length: 16
D gene: TRBD1
V gene: TRBV5-4
CDR3 protein: CASSPRGSRSYNEQFF
CDR3 DNA: TGTGCCAGCAGCCCCAGGGGGTCGAGGTCCTACAATGAGCAGTTCTTC

J gene: TRBJ1-2
clone size: NA
CDR3 length: 13
D gene: NA
V gene: TRBV4-2
CDR3 protein: CASSQDDTPGYTF
CDR3 DNA: TGTGCCAGCAGCCAAGATGACACCCCAGGCTACACCTTC

J gene: TRBJ1-1
clone size: NA
CDR3 length: 16
D gene: NA
V gene: TRBV10-3
CDR3 protein: CAISEGRLGGATEAFF
CDR3 DNA: TGTGCCATCAGTGAGGGCAGGTTAGGAGGGGCCACTGAAGCTTTCTTT

J gene: TRBJ2-3
clone size: NA
CDR3 length: 14
D gene: NA
V gene: TRBV28
CDR3 protein: CASSVQDRTYTQYF
CDR3 DNA: TGTGCCAGCAGCGTTCAGGATCGGACATATACGCAGTATTTT

J gene: TRBJ2-1
clone size: NA
CDR3 length: 15
D gene: TRBD2
V gene: TRBV9
CDR3 protein: CASSPRPSGSLEQFF
CDR3 DNA: TGTGCCAGCAGCCCTCGCCCTAGCGGGAGCTTGGAACAGTTCTTC

J gene: TRBJ2-7
clone size: NA
CDR3 length: 17
D gene: NA
V gene: TRBV2
CDR3 protein: CASSRINTGTKAGEQYF
CDR3 DNA: TGTGCCAGCAGTCGAATAAACACCGGGACAAAAGCGGGGGAGCAGTACTTC

J gene: TRBJ2-3
clone size: once
CDR3 length: 12
D gene: NA
V gene: TRBV5-4
CDR3 protein: CASSLLSDTQYF
CDR3 DNA: TGTGCCAGCAGCTTGCTGTCAGATACGCAGTATTTT

J gene: TRBJ2-7
clone size: NA
CDR3 length: 19
D gene: TRBD1
V gene: TRBV28
CDR3 protein: CASSSGTGGETSASYEQYF
CDR3 DNA: TGTGCCAGCAGTTCGGGGACAGGGGGCGAAACTAGCGCAAGTTACGAGCAGTACTTC

J gene: TRBJ1-5
clone size: NA
CDR3 length: 14
D gene: NA
V gene: TRBV5-1
CDR3 protein: CASSLGGFHQPQHF
CDR3 DNA: TGCGCCAGCAGCTTGGGCGGGTTCCATCAGCCCCAGCATTTT

J gene: TRBJ1-4
clone size: NA
CDR3 length: 15
D gene: NA
V gene: TRBV13
CDR3 protein: CASSRGGATNEKLFF
CDR3 DNA: TGTGCCAGCAGCCGAGGGGGGGCAACTAATGAAAAACTGTTTTTT

J gene: TRBJ2-7
clone size: NA
CDR3 length: 12
D gene: TRBD2
V gene: TRBV6-2/TRBV6-3
CDR3 protein: CASSRTSYEQYF
CDR3 DNA: TGTGCCAGCAGCCGGACTAGCTACGAGCAGTACTTC

J gene: TRBJ2-5
clone size: NA
CDR3 length: 13
D gene: NA
V gene: TRBV29-1
CDR3 protein: CSVLRDFQETQYF
CDR3 DNA: TGCAGCGTGCTGCGGGATTTCCAAGAGACCCAGTACTTC

J gene: TRBJ2-7
clone size: NA
CDR3 length: 15
D gene: TRBD1
V gene: TRBV4-2
CDR3 protein: CASSLGSGQGYEQYF
CDR3 DNA: TGTGCCAGCAGCCTTGGATCGGGACAGGGCTACGAGCAGTACTTC

J gene: TRBJ2-1
clone size: NA
CDR3 length: 14
D gene: NA
V gene: TRBV11-2
CDR3 protein: CASSLQGGYNEQFF
CDR3 DNA: TGTGCCAGCAGCCTTCAGGGGGGTTACAATGAGCAGTTCTTC

J gene: TRBJ1-1
clone size: NA
CDR3 length: 12
D gene: NA
V gene: TRBV11-3
CDR3 protein: CASSLNGYEAFF
CDR3 DNA: TGTGCCAGCAGCTTAAACGGGTATGAAGCTTTCTTT

J gene: TRBJ1-2
clone size: NA
CDR3 length: 13
D gene: NA
V gene: TRBV7-8
CDR3 protein: CASSSRTAYGYTF
CDR3 DNA: TGTGCCAGCAGCTCCCGGACAGCCTATGGCTACACCTTC

J gene: TRBJ1-2
clone size: NA
CDR3 length: 12
D gene: NA
V gene: TRBV2
CDR3 protein: CASSASGDGYTF
CDR3 DNA: TGTGCCAGCAGTGCTTCAGGGGATGGCTACACCTTC

J gene: TRBJ2-4
clone size: NA
CDR3 length: 15
D gene: NA
V gene: TRBV5-1
CDR3 protein: CASSLSGIAKNIQYF
CDR3 DNA: TGCGCCAGCAGCCTGAGCGGCATAGCCAAAAACATTCAGTACTTC

J gene: TRBJ2-2
clone size: NA
CDR3 length: 15
D gene: NA
V gene: TRBV19
CDR3 protein: CASSILDRDTGELFF
CDR3 DNA: TGTGCCAGTAGTATACTCGACAGAGACACCGGGGAGCTGTTTTTT

J gene: TRBJ1-1
clone size: NA
CDR3 length: 13
D gene: TRBD1
V gene: TRBV19
CDR3 protein: CASRGQGRDEAFF
CDR3 DNA: TGTGCCAGTAGGGGACAGGGCCGAGATGAAGCTTTCTTT